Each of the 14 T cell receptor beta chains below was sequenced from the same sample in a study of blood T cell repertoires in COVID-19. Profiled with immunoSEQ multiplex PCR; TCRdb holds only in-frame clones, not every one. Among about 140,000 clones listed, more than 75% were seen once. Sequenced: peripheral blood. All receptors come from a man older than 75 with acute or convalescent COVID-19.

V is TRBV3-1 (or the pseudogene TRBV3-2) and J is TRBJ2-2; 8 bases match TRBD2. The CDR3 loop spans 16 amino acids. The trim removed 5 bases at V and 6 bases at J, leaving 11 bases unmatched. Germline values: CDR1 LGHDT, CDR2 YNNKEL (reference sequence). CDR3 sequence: CASSDPDGGAPGELFF. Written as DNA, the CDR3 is TGTGCCAGCAGCGATCCGGACGGGGGGGCGCCCGGGGAGCTGTTTTTT.

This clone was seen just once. CDR3 in amino acids: CASTNGDRGLLRKVFF. The CDR3 coding sequence is TGTGCCAGTACCAATGGGGACAGAGGACTCCTTAGGAAGGTGTTTTTT. The chain is built from TRBV19 and TRBJ1-4; 7 positions agree with TRBD1. This CDR3 is built from 16 residues. V shed 7 bases, J shed 15 bases, and the junction held 23 bases outside the gene matches. Germline V lookup: CDR1 LNHDA, CDR2 SQIVND (reference sequence). The variable domain in full, completed from reference TRBV19 and TRBJ1-4, reads DGGITQSPKYLFRKEGQNVTLSCEQNLNHDAMYWYRQDPGQGLRLIYYSQIVNDFQKGDIAEGYSVSREKKESFPLTVTSAQKNPTAFYLCASTNGDRGLLRKVFFGSGTQLSVL.

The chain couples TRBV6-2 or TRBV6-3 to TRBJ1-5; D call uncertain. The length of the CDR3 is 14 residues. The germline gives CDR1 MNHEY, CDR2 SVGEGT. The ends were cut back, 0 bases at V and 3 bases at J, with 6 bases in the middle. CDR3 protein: CASSYSPFNQPQHF. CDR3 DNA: TGTGCCAGCAGTTACTCCCCGTTCAATCAGCCCCAGCATTTT.

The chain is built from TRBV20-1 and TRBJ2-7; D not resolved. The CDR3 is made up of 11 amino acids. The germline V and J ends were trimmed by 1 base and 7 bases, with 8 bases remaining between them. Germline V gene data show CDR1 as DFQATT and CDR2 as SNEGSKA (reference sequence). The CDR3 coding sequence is TGCAGTGCTAGAGGTACGGAGGAGCAGTACTTC. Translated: CSARGTEEQYF.

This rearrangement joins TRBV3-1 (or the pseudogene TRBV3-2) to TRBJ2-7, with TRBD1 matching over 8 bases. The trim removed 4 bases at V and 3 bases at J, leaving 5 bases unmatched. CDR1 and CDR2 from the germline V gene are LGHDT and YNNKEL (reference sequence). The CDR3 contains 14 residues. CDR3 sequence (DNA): TGTGCCAGCAGCCCGGGGACAGGCCACTACGAGCAGTACTTC. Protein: CASSPGTGHYEQYF.

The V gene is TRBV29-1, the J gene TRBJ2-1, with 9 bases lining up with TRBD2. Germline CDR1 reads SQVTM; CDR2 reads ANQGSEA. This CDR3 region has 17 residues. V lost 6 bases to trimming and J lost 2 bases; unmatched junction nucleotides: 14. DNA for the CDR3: TGCAGCGTCGGAGATCGGAGGGCTAGCGGGACCTACAATGAGCAGTTCTTC. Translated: CSVGDRRASGTYNEQFF.

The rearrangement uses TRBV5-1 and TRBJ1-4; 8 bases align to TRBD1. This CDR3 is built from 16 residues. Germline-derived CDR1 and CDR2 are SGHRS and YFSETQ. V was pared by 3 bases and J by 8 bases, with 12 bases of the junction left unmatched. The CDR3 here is CASSSGTGGSEEKLFF. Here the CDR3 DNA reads TGCGCCAGCAGCTCAGGAACAGGGGGGTCGGAAGAAAAACTGTTTTTT.

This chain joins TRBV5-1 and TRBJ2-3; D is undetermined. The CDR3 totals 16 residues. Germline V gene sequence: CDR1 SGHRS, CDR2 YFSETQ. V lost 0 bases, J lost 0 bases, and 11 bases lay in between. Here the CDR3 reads CASSLGAGASTDTQYF. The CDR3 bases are TGCGCCAGCAGCTTGGGAGCCGGAGCAAGCACAGATACGCAGTATTTT.

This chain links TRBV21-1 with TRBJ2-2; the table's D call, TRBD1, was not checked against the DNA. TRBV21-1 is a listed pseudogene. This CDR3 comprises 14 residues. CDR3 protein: CASLGVNDTGELFF. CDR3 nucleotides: TGTGCCAGCTTAGGGGTCAATGACACCGGGGAGCTGTTTTTT.

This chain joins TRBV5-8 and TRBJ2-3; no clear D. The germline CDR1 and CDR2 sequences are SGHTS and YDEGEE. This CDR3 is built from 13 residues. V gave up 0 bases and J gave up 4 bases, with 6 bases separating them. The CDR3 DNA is TGTGCCAGCAGCTTGGCCTCCTCAGATACGCAGTATTTT. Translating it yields CASSLASSDTQYF.

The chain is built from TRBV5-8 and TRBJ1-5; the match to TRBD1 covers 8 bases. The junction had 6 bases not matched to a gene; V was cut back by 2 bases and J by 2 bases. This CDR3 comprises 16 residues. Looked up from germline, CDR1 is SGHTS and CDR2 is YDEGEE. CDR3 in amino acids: CASSLQGGIGNQPQHF. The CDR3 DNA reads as TGTGCCAGCAGCTTACAGGGGGGCATTGGCAATCAGCCCCAGCATTTT.

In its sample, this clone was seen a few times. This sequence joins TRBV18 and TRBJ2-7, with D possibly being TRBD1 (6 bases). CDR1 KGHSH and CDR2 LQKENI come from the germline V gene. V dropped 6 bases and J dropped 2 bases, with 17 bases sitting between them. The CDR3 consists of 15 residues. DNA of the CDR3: TGTGCCAGCTCCAAAAGTTCCGGACAGACCTACGAGCAGTACTTC. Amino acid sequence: CASSKSSGQTYEQYF.

The CDR3 sequence is CAWSRPYRPQHF. DNA for the CDR3: TGTGCCTGGAGCCGTCCCTACCGGCCCCAGCATTTT. This chain uses TRBV30 with TRBJ1-5; no firm D call. Germline V CDR1 and CDR2: GTSNPN, SVGIG (reference sequence). This CDR3 is built from 12 residues. The V end was cut by 3 bases, the J end by 9 bases, with 12 bases between.

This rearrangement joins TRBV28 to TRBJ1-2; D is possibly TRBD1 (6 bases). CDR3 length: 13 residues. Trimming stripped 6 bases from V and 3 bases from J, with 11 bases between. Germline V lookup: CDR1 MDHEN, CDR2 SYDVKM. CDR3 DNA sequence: TGTGCCAGCAGACCGGGGGGCGACTATGGCTACACCTTC. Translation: CASRPGGDYGYTF.